This T cell receptor beta chain derives from a study of cytomegalovirus exposure and HLA in healthy donors. Background on the study: A preliminary data release comprised tens of millions of unique TCRs obtained from HLA-typed donors.

With 60 Vbeta and 13 Jbeta primers, the PCR was carried out. Profiled with immunoSEQ multiplex PCR; TCRdb holds only in-frame clones, not every one. There are roughly 150,000 clones in the sample; approximately 82% occur only once, and approximately 1.5% lies in the top ten. In regard to this clone: The antigen remains unidentified.

Regarding the study as a whole: Sequencing had likely introduced a cluster of highly shared sequence variants as an artifact. Certain indistinguishable V segments, among them TRBV6-2 and TRBV6-3, were excluded.

CDR1 and CDR2 (germline): SGHVS, FQNEAQ. The CDR3 totals 15 residues. After removal of 1 base from V and 7 bases from J, the junction contained 6 bases not matched to a gene. The chain recombines TRBV7-8 with TRBJ2-1; TRBD2 matches 8 bases. This receptor was obtained from a male donor in good health and CMV-seronegative. The sequenced sample was PBMCs. CDR3 DNA sequence: TGTGCCAGCAGCTTAGGACTAGCGACGGGTAATGAGCAGTTCTTC. This encodes CASSLGLATGNEQFF.